This T cell receptor beta chain derives from a study of T cell responses to AZD1222 COVID-19 vaccine. Study-wide points: In the spike-specific TCR repertoire, nearly half reportedly target unmutated variant regions. Clonal diversity was possibly underestimated, and the donors were mostly white British, with more females.

Sequencing was performed with immunoSEQ multiplex PCR; in TCRdb, only in-frame clones are kept and a portion is missing. The table lists 150,000 to 250,000 clones, roughly 90% of them singletons. Trimming took 6 bases from V and 0 from J, leaving 16 bases between them. The CDR3 has 17 residues. Germline V gene sequence: CDR1 SGHDT, CDR2 YYEEEE. Timing groups of about 4 and about 12 weeks for second doses were pooled. With respect to this clone: What it binds is not known.

The sample was peripheral blood, taken 28 days after the second AZD1222 dose. The gene calls are TRBV5-6 and TRBJ1-6, with D perhaps TRBD1 (5 bases). This sequence was found in an adult who received the AZD1222 COVID-19 vaccine. The CDR3 DNA follows: TGTGCCAGCAACCTGGGACCGTTGAGCTCCTATAATTCACCCCTCCACTTT. This translates into CASNLGPLSSYNSPLHF.